Each of the 18 T cell receptor beta chains below was sequenced from the same sample in a study of siplizumab effects on memory and regulatory T cells. The data were produced by immunoSEQ multiplex PCR, yet TCRdb's version contains in-frame clones alone and is incomplete. The table shows 90,000 to 130,000 clones, with roughly 89% occurring only once. Material: CD4+ T cells sorted from blood. All receptors derive from a human donor in good health.

The CDR3 is CASSFFSGISTDTQYF. In DNA form, the CDR3 reads TGCGCCAGCAGCTTTTTTTCCGGGATAAGCACAGATACGCAGTATTTT. The genes are TRBV5-1 and TRBJ2-3; a possible D gene is TRBD2 (5 bases). Germline values: CDR1 SGHRS, CDR2 YFSETQ. The CDR3 is 16 residues long. The V end was cut by 2 bases, the J end by 0 bases, with 13 bases between.

J is TRBJ2-1 and V is TRBV4-1, with a possible D match to TRBD1 (5 bases). This CDR3 is 14 amino acids long. CDR1 is MGHRA, CDR2 YSYEKL, per germline. Trimming stripped 4 bases from V and 0 bases from J, with 7 bases between. CDR3: CASSLRVSYNEQFF. CDR3 DNA: TGCGCCAGCAGCCTCAGGGTCTCCTACAATGAGCAGTTCTTC.

The rearrangement joins TRBV6-1 to TRBJ2-5, with D maybe TRBD2 (6 bases). Trimming left V 3 bases short and J 5 bases short, with 16 bases between. The CDR3 loop spans 15 amino acids. Germline CDR1 is MNHNS and CDR2 is SASEGT. The CDR3 loop is CASSDMGGRGETQYF. CDR3 DNA sequence: TGTGCCAGCAGTGATATGGGGGGTCGGGGGGAGACCCAGTACTTC.

The chain combines TRBV18 with TRBJ2-5; D may be TRBD2 (6 bases). CDR1 is KGHSH and CDR2 is LQKENI in the germline V gene. This CDR3 region has 15 residues. The V gene lost 4 bases and the J gene lost 1 base, with 13 bases spanning the gap. CDR3 region: CASSLAGTPQETQYF. The CDR3 DNA reads as TGTGCCAGCTCACTCGCCGGGACTCCCCAAGAGACCCAGTACTTC.

J is TRBJ2-7 and V is TRBV7-2; D unclear. Germline loops: CDR1 SGHTA, CDR2 FQGNSA. The CDR3 extends over 13 amino acids. With 1 base removed from V and 7 bases from J, the gap between germline ends came to 11 bases. The CDR3 here is CASSLGLDGEQYF. DNA for the CDR3: TGTGCCAGCAGCTTAGGTCTAGATGGGGAGCAGTACTTC. Supplemented by reference TRBV7-2 and TRBJ2-7, the full variable domain reads GAGVSQSPSNKVTEKGKDVELRCDPISGHTALYWYRQSLGQGLEFLIYFQGNSAPDKSGLPSDRFSAERTGGSVSTLTIQRTQQEDSAVYLCASSLGLDGEQYFGPGTRLTVT.

The chain combines TRBV19 with TRBJ2-7; maybe TRBD2 (6 bases). Germline loops: CDR1 LNHDA, CDR2 SQIVND (reference sequence). There are 15 residues in the CDR3. Trimming left V 3 bases short and J 9 bases short, with 21 bases between. In DNA form, the CDR3 reads TGTGCCAGTAGTATCGGGCGGGGCTTTATGGTCGGGCAGTACTTC. Protein product: CASSIGRGFMVGQYF. Together with reference TRBV19 and TRBJ2-7, the CDR3 gives the full variable domain: DGGITQSPKYLFRKEGQNVTLSCEQNLNHDAMYWYRQDPGQGLRLIYYSQIVNDFQKGDIAEGYSVSREKKESFPLTVTSAQKNPTAFYLCASSIGRGFMVGQYFGPGTRLTVT.

This clone was recorded a few times. The chain is built from TRBV19 and TRBJ2-1, with TRBD1 as a possible D gene (5 bases). Germline-derived CDR1 and CDR2 are LNHDA and SQIVND (reference sequence). The V gene lost 4 bases and the J gene lost 3 bases, with 7 bases spanning the gap. This CDR3 contains 13 residues. CDR3 nucleotides: TGTGCCAGTAGTACCCAGGGCTACAATGAGCAGTTCTTC. It codes for CASSTQGYNEQFF. Based on the CDR3 plus reference TRBV19 and TRBJ2-1, the full variable domain is DGGITQSPKYLFRKEGQNVTLSCEQNLNHDAMYWYRQDPGQGLRLIYYSQIVNDFQKGDIAEGYSVSREKKESFPLTVTSAQKNPTAFYLCASSTQGYNEQFFGPGTRLTVL.

V and J are TRBV5-1 and TRBJ2-7; 10 nucleotides line up with TRBD1. The junction had 4 bases not matched to a gene; V was cut back by 3 bases and J by 4 bases. This CDR3 is 14 amino acids long. Germline loops: CDR1 SGHRS, CDR2 YFSETQ. The CDR3 loop is CASSSTGGAYEQYF. The CDR3 DNA reads as TGCGCCAGCAGCTCGACAGGGGGCGCGTACGAGCAGTACTTC.

This chain connects TRBV11-2 to TRBJ1-2; no reliable D call. V lost 0 bases to trimming and J lost 1 base, with 9 bases between them. The germline V gene encodes CDR1 SGHAT and CDR2 FQNNGV. The CDR3 extends over 15 amino acids. The DNA for the CDR3 is TGTGCCAGCAGCTTAGAGGGTGGTAGTAACTATGGCTACACCTTC. The encoded protein is CASSLEGGSNYGYTF.

The V call is TRBV19, the J call TRBJ1-5; no definite D call. Trimming cost V 9 bases and J 13 bases, with 22 bases left between them. This CDR3 has 13 amino acids. CDR1 and CDR2 (germline): LNHDA, SQIVND (reference sequence). Here the CDR3 DNA reads TGTGCCAGCTCTTGGAATCTCCAATTAACTCAGCATTTT. As protein: CASSWNLQLTQHF.

The chain recombines TRBV21-1 with TRBJ1-4; the table's D call TRBD1 went unverified against the DNA. TRBV21-1 is a pseudogene locus. This CDR3 has 19 residues. CDR3 DNA: TGTGCCAGCAGCCCTAACTCGGCGCAGGGGAGAGGTACTAATGAAAAACTGTTTTTT. Protein product: CASSPNSAQGRGTNEKLFF.

The chain combines TRBV6-6 with TRBJ1-4, with unresolved D. Germline CDR1 is MNHNY and CDR2 is SVGAGI (reference sequence). The CDR3 runs 14 residues. Trimming removed 6 bases at V and 10 bases at J, with 18 bases between. The DNA of the CDR3 is TGTGCCAGCAGATCTAAGGAGGGCTCTCGAAAACTGTTTTTT. Translating it yields CASRSKEGSRKLFF.

The rearrangement links TRBV7-8 to TRBJ2-7; the D call may be TRBD1 or TRBD2 (5 bases each). The CDR3 spans 17 residues. CDR1 and CDR2 (germline): SGHVS, FQNEAQ. The V and J ends lost 3 bases and 3 bases respectively, with 21 bases between them. Here the CDR3 DNA reads TGTGCCAGCAGCTTTTTATCTGGGGGAACCCGATTCTACGAGCAGTACTTC. It encodes CASSFLSGGTRFYEQYF.

The chain carries TRBV27 and TRBJ2-1, with D uncertain. V lost 3 bases to trimming and J lost 3 bases, with 3 bases between them. This CDR3 region has 12 residues. CDR1 is MNHEY and CDR2 is SMNVEV in the germline V gene (reference sequence). The CDR3 loop is CASSLNYNEQFF. DNA of the CDR3: TGTGCCAGCAGTTTGAACTACAATGAGCAGTTCTTC.

J is TRBJ1-1 and V is TRBV10-2; no reliable D call. V lost 4 bases to trimming and J lost 4 bases, with 10 bases between them. The length of the CDR3 is 13 residues. Germline CDR1 reads WSHSY; CDR2 reads SAAADI. CDR3 DNA sequence: TGCGCCAGCAGTGCCCCGTCTGGCACTGAAGCTTTCTTT. It codes for CASSAPSGTEAFF.

The chain recombines TRBV5-1 with TRBJ1-1; 10 bases line up with TRBD1. The CDR3 covers 13 residues. J lost 5 bases, V lost 6 bases, and 4 bases had no gene match. The germline gives CDR1 SGHRS, CDR2 YFSETQ. CDR3 DNA sequence: TGCGCCAGCACAGGACAGGGGGGGACTGAAGCTTTCTTT. Encoded protein: CASTGQGGTEAFF. The entire variable domain, with the rest obtained from reference TRBV5-1 and TRBJ1-1, is as follows: KAGVTQTPRYLIKTRGQQVTLSCSPISGHRSVSWYQQTPGQGLQFLFEYFSETQRNKGNFPGRFSGRQFSNSRSEMNVSTLELGDSALYLCASTGQGGTEAFFGQGTRLTVV.

The chain couples TRBV2 to TRBJ1-5, with D possibly TRBD1 on 5 matching bases. The CDR3 contains 14 residues. Trimming pared 2 bases from V and 3 bases from J, leaving 8 bases between. Per germline, CDR1 SNHLY and CDR2 FYNNEI. Here the CDR3 DNA reads TGTGCCAGCAGTGAAAGGGGAAACAATCAGCCCCAGCATTTT. Its translation: CASSERGNNQPQHF.

CDR3 bases: TGTGCCAGCAGCTTGGCACCCAGCAAGGGCACAGATACGCAGTATTTT. Residues: CASSLAPSKGTDTQYF. This chain uses TRBV5-5 with TRBJ2-3; D gene unclear. V was shortened by 0 bases and J by 1 base, with 12 bases between the two germline ends. The CDR3 has 16 residues. Per the germline V gene, CDR1 is SGHKS and CDR2 is YYEKEE (reference sequence).